Below, 9 T cell receptor beta chains from the same sample are listed, as sequenced in a study of T cells after yellow fever vaccination. TCRdb analysed the 5' RACE reads with MiXCR anew, one entry per CDR3 protein. This sample has under 400,000 distinct CDR3 sequences, with 9.5% to 13% found just once. Material: PBMCs, obtained on the day of the first yellow fever vaccination. The receptors stem from a man younger than 35 who received the YFV17D yellow fever vaccine.

The chain uses TRBV7-2 and TRBJ2-7; a possible D gene is TRBD2 (6 bases). Germline-derived CDR1 and CDR2 are SGHTA and FQGNSA. The CDR3 runs to 17 residues. Trimming shortened V by 5 bases and J by 2 bases, and 22 bases separated the two germline ends. The chain's CDR3 is CASSPRRVAVITYEQYF. CDR3 nucleotides: TGTGCCAGCAGCCCCCGACGGGTAGCGGTGATTACCTACGAGCAGTACTTC.

The rearrangement uses TRBV7-3 and TRBJ2-6; 8 bases align to TRBD1. The germline gives CDR1 SGHTA, CDR2 FQGTGA. The length of the CDR3 is 14 residues. J was trimmed by 7 bases and V by 5 bases; bases with no gene match: 4. The chain's CDR3 is CASSVDRGANVLTF. CDR3 coding DNA: TGTGCCAGCAGCGTCGACAGGGGTGCCAACGTCCTGACTTTC.

This chain uses TRBV5-1 with TRBJ2-2, with D uncertain. CDR3 length: 14 amino acids. Trimming took off 2 bases at V and 2 bases at J, with 7 bases between the two ends. Germline V gene lookup returns CDR1 SGHRS and CDR2 YFSETQ. This CDR3 is CASSLRANTGELFF. As DNA, the CDR3 is TGCGCCAGCAGCTTACGGGCCAACACCGGGGAGCTGTTTTTT.

The V and J genes are TRBV11-3 and TRBJ2-2; 7 nucleotides match TRBD2. The CDR3 extends over 15 amino acids. V lost 4 bases and J lost 0; bases outside the gene matches: 2. The germline V gene has CDR1 SGHNT and CDR2 YENEEA. CDR3 sequence: CASSSAGTNTGELFF. DNA for the CDR3: TGTGCCAGCAGCTCAGCGGGAACGAACACCGGGGAGCTGTTTTTT.

This clonotype was counted only a few times. The chain combines TRBV3-1 with TRBJ2-7, with 7 bases that match TRBD1. V lost 4 bases and J lost 2; bases outside the gene matches: 5. Germline-derived CDR1 and CDR2 are LGHDT and YNNKEL (reference sequence). The CDR3 covers 14 residues. CDR3 nucleotide sequence: TGTGCCAGCAGCCCTCGGGACAGACCCTACGAGCAGTACTTC. This translates into CASSPRDRPYEQYF.

The rearrangement links TRBV7-9 to TRBJ2-7; TRBD2 aligns across 12 bases. Germline trimming cut 5 bases from V and 6 bases from J; bases unmatched to any gene: 11. There are 16 residues in the CDR3. In germline, CDR1 is SEHNR, CDR2 FQNEAQ (reference sequence). CDR3 in amino acids: CASSLWSSGGVSEQYV. As DNA, the CDR3 is TGTGCCAGCAGCCTCTGGTCTAGCGGGGGGGTTAGCGAGCAGTACGTC.

This chain connects TRBV19 to TRBJ2-2, with 7 bases fitting TRBD1. The CDR3 loop spans 14 amino acids. The J segment lost 5 bases and the V segment lost 8 bases, leaving 8 bases of the junction unmatched. In germline, CDR1 is LNHDA, CDR2 SQIVND (reference sequence). The CDR3 DNA is TGTGCCAGTGCTGACAGGGTCGCGACCGGGGAGCTGTTTTTT. The encoded protein is CASADRVATGELFF.

This clonotype was seen only a few times. The rearrangement links TRBV5-4 to TRBJ2-5, with no clear D. Per germline, CDR1 SGHNT and CDR2 YYREEE (reference sequence). The CDR3 has 14 residues. V dropped 3 bases and J dropped 2 bases, with 11 bases sitting between them. Here the CDR3 reads CASSYSNMQETQYF. In nucleotides, the CDR3 is TGTGCCAGCAGCTATTCTAATATGCAAGAGACCCAGTACTTC.

Only a few counts were recorded for this clonotype. This chain uses TRBV7-2 with TRBJ1-2, with unresolved D. Germline assignment: CDR1 SGHTA and CDR2 FQGNSA. The CDR3 is made up of 14 amino acids. V dropped 1 base and J dropped 2 bases, with 8 bases sitting between them. The CDR3 DNA sequence: TGTGCCAGCAGCTTAGGTGGAGACAACTATGGCTACACCTTC. It translates to CASSLGGDNYGYTF.